The 3 T cell receptor beta chains given below trace back to one sample, sequenced in a study of early T cells in non-severe SARS-CoV-2 infection. TCRdb passed the 5' RACE reads through MiXCR, listing each CDR3 protein once. The sample consists of 100,000 to 120,000 distinct CDR3 sequences, approximately 12% of them appearing once. The sequencing here drew on whole blood, taken at baseline. The source is an adult who was a healthcare worker with PCR-confirmed SARS-CoV-2 infection or an uninfected control (not recorded which).

Of note for this clonotype: The CDR3 does not close with the conserved phenylalanine or tryptophan, likely indicating a read error. It is unclear where the CDR3 begins or ends on the DNA, so no DNA is shown, and the CDR3 is as TCRdb lists it. The V gene is TRBV3-1, the J gene TRBJ2-7; the table names TRBD1, a call not compared with the DNA. Looked up from germline, CDR1 is LGHDT and CDR2 is YNNKEL (reference sequence). Termini included, the CDR3 measures 11 amino acids. CDR3 sequence: CASSWTGAVYI.

This clonotype appeared many times. This sequence joins TRBV12-3 or TRBV12-4 and TRBJ1-1; the D gene is possibly TRBD1 (5 bases). Between the trimmed V and J ends, which lost 7 bases and 0 bases, there was a span of 15 bases. The CDR3 is 15 residues long. The CDR3 coding sequence is TGTGCCAGCATCACCGCGGGGCGCATGAACACTGAAGCTTTCTTT. This gives the protein CASITAGRMNTEAFF.

This clonotype occurred many times. The genes are TRBV29-1 and TRBJ1-5; the D gene is possibly TRBD1 (5 bases). V lost 7 bases to trimming and J lost 7 bases, with 17 bases between them. The CDR3 contains 13 residues. The V gene's germline CDR1 is SQVTM and CDR2 ANQGSEA. The CDR3 spells CSATSGPGQPQHF. CDR3 nucleotides: TGCAGCGCTACTTCAGGGCCGGGGCAGCCCCAGCATTTT.